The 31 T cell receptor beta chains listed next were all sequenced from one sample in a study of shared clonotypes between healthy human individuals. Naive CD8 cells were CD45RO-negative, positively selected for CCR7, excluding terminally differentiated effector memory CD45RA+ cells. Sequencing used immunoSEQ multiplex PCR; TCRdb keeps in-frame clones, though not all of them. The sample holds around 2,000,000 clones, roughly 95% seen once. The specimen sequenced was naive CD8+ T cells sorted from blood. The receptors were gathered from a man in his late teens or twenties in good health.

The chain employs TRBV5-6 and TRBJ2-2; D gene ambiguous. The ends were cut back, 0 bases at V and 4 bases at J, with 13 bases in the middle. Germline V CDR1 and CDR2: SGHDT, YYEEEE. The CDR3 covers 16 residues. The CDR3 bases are TGTGCCAGCAGCTTGGGCCATCCGAAGAGCACCGGGGAGCTGTTTTTT. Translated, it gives CASSLGHPKSTGELFF.

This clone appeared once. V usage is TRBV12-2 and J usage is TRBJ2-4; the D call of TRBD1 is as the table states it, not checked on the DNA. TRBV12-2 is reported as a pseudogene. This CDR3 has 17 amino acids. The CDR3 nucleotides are TGTGCAAGTCGCTCAAAAACGACAGGACTAGCCAAAAACATTCAGTACTTC. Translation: CASRSKTTGLAKNIQYF.

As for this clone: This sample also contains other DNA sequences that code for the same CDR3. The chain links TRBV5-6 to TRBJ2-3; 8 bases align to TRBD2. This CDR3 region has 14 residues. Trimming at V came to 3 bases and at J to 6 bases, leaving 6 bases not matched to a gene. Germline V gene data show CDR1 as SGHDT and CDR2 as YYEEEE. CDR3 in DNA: TGTGCCAGCAGCTACAGCGGGAGTACGGATACGCAGTATTTT. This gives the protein CASSYSGSTDTQYF. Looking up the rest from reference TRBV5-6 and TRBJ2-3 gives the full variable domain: DAGVTQSPTHLIKTRGQQVTLRCSPKSGHDTVSWYQQALGQGPQFIFQYYEEEERQRGNFPDRFSGHQFPNYSSELNVNALLLGDSALYLCASSYSGSTDTQYFGPGTRLTVL.

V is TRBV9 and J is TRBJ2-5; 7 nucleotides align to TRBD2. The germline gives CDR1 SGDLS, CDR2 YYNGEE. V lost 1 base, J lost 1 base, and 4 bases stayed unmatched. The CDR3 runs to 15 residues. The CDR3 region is CASSVWGGSQETQYF. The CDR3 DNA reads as TGTGCCAGCAGCGTATGGGGCGGGAGCCAAGAGACCCAGTACTTC.

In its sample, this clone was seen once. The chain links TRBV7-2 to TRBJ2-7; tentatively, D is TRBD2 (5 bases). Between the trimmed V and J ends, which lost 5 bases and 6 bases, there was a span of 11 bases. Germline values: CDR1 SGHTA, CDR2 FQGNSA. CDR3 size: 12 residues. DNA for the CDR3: TGTGCCAGCAGCCAGGCCGCGGGCGAGCAGTACTTC. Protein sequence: CASSQAAGEQYF.

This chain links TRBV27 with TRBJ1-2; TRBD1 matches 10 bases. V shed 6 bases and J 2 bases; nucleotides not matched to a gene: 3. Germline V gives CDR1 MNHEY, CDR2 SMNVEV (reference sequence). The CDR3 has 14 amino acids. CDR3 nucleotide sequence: TGTGCCAGCAGGGGGGACAGGGGCAACTATGGCTACACCTTC. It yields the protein CASRGDRGNYGYTF.

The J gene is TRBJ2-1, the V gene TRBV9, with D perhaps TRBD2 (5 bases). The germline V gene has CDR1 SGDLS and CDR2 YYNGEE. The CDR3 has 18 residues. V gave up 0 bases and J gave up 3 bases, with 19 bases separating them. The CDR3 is CASSVESLGGFNYNEQFF. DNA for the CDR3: TGTGCCAGCAGCGTAGAGTCTCTGGGCGGGTTTAACTACAATGAGCAGTTCTTC.

The chain's CDR3 is CASSDFVGARQETQYF. The CDR3 bases are TGTGCCAGCAGTGACTTTGTAGGCGCCCGACAAGAGACCCAGTACTTC. The chain combines TRBV6-1 with TRBJ2-5; no definite D call. V was trimmed by 3 bases and J by 2 bases, leaving 16 bases between them. The CDR3 has 16 amino acids. The germline V gene has CDR1 MNHNS and CDR2 SASEGT.

Written as DNA, the CDR3 is TGTGCCAGCAGTTACACGGCGGTCCAAGAGACCCAGTACTTC. It encodes CASSYTAVQETQYF. The chain joins TRBV6-5 to TRBJ2-5, with unresolved D. Trimming took 2 bases from V and 1 from J, leaving 8 bases between them. The CDR3 has 14 residues. CDR1 MNHEY and CDR2 SVGAGI come from the germline V gene.

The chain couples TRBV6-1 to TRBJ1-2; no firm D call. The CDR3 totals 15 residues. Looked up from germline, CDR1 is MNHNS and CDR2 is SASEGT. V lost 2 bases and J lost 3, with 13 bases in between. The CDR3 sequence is CASSEWGLGDYGYTF. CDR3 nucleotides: TGTGCCAGCAGTGAATGGGGTTTGGGTGACTATGGCTACACCTTC.

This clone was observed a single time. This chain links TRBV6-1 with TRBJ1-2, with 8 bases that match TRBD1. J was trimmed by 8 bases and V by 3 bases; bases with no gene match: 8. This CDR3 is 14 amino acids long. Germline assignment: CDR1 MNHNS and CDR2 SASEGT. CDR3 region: CASSDLETGVGYTF. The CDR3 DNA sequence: TGTGCCAGCAGTGACTTGGAGACAGGGGTCGGCTACACCTTC.

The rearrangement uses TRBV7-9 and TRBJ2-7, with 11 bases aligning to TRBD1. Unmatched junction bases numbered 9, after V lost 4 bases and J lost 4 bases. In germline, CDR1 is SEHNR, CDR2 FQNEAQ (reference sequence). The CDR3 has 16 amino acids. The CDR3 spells CASSSRTGGKFYEQYF. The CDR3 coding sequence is TGTGCCAGCAGCTCCCGGACAGGGGGCAAGTTTTACGAGCAGTACTTC.

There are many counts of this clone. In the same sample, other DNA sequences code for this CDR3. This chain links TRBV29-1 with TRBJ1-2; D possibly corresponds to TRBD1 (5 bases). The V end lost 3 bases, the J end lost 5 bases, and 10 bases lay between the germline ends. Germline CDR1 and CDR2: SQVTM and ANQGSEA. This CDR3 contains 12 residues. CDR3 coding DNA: TGCAGCGTTGAGGGGGGTGGGTATGGCTACACCTTC. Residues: CSVEGGGYGYTF. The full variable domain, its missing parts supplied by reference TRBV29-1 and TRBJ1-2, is SAVISQKPSRDICQRGTSLTIQCQVDSQVTMMFWYRQQPGQSLTLIATANQGSEATYESGFVIDKFPISRPNLTFSTLTVSNMSPEDSSIYLCSVEGGGYGYTFGSGTRLTVV.

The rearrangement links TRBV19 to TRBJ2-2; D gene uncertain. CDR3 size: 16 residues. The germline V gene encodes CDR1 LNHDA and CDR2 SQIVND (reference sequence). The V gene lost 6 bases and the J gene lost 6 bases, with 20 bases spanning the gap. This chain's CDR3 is CASRVVYYDLPGELFF. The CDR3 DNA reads TGTGCCAGTAGAGTGGTTTATTATGATCTGCCCGGGGAGCTGTTTTTT.

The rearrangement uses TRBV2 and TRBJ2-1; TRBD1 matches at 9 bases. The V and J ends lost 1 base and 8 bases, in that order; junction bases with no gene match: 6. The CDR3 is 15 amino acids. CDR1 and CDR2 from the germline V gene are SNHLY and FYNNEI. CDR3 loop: CASSEGDREIDEQFF. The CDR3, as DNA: TGTGCCAGCAGTGAAGGGGACAGGGAAATAGATGAGCAGTTCTTC.

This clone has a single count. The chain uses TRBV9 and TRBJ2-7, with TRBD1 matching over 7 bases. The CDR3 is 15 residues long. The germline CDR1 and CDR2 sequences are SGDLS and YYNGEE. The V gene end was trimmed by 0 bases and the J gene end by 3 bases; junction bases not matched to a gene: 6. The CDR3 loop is CASSVGETGHYEQYF. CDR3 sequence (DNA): TGTGCCAGCAGCGTAGGGGAGACAGGGCACTACGAGCAGTACTTC. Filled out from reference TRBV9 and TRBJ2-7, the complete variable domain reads DSGVTQTPKHLITATGQRVTLRCSPRSGDLSVYWYQQSLDQGLQFLIQYYNGEERAKGNILERFSAQQFPDLHSELNLSSLELGDSALYFCASSVGETGHYEQYFGPGTRLTVT.

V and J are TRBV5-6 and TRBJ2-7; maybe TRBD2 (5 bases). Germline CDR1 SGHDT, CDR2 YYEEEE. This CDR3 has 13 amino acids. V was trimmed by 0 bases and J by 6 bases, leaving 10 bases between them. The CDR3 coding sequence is TGTGCCAGCAGCTTGGCCGAAAGCGGCGAGCAGTACTTC. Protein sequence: CASSLAESGEQYF.

The CDR3 spells CASSLEWSSYNEQFF. The CDR3 coding sequence is TGCGCCAGCAGCTTGGAGTGGTCCTCCTACAATGAGCAGTTCTTC. V is TRBV5-1 and J is TRBJ2-1, with D unclear. The CDR3 contains 15 residues. The V gene lost 0 bases and the J gene lost 0 bases, with 7 bases spanning the gap. Germline V gene sequence: CDR1 SGHRS, CDR2 YFSETQ.

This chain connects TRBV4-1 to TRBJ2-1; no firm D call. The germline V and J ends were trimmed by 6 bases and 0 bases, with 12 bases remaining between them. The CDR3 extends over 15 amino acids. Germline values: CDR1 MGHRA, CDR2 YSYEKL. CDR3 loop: CASSTDRSSYNEQFF. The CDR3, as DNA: TGCGCCAGCAGTACGGACCGGAGCTCCTACAATGAGCAGTTCTTC.

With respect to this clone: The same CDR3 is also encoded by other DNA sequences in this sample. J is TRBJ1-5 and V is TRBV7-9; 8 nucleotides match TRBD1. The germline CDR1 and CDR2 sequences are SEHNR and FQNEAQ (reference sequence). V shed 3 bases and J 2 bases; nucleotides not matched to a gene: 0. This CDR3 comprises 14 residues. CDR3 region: CASSLGQGNQPQHF. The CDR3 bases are TGTGCCAGCAGCTTGGGACAGGGCAATCAGCCCCAGCATTTT.

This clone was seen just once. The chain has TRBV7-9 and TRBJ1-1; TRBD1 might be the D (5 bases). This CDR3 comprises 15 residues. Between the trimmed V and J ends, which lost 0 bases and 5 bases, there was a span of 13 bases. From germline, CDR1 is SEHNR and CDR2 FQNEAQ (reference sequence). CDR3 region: CASSLAGFGTTEAFF. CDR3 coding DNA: TGTGCCAGCAGCTTAGCGGGGTTTGGGACGACTGAAGCTTTCTTT.

This CDR3 is CASIAGGGYNEQFF. The CDR3 region has the DNA TGTGCCAGCATAGCGGGAGGGGGCTACAATGAGCAGTTCTTC. The gene calls are TRBV6-1 and TRBJ2-1, with 11 bases fitting TRBD2. CDR1 is MNHNS, CDR2 SASEGT, per germline. This CDR3 is built from 14 residues. V lost 7 bases, J lost 3 bases, and 2 bases stayed unmatched.

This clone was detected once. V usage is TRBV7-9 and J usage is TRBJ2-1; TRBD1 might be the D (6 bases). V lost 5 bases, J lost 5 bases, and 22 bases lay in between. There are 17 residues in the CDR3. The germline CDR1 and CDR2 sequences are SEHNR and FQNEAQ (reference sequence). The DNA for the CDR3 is TGTGCCAGCAGCCCCAGTCTGACAGGTATCGGAGACAATGAGCAGTTCTTC. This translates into CASSPSLTGIGDNEQFF. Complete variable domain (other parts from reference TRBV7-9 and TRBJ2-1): DTGVSQNPRHKITKRGQNVTFRCDPISEHNRLYWYRQTLGQGPEFLTYFQNEAQLEKSRLLSDRFSAERPKGSFSTLEIQRTEQGDSAMYLCASSPSLTGIGDNEQFFGPGTRLTVL.

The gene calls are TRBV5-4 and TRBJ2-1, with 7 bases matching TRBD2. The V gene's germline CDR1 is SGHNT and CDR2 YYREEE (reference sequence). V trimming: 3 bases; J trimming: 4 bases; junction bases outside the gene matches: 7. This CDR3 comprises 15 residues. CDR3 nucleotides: TGTGCCAGCAGCTCCCGGGACTACCTTTACAATGAGCAGTTCTTC. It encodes CASSSRDYLYNEQFF.

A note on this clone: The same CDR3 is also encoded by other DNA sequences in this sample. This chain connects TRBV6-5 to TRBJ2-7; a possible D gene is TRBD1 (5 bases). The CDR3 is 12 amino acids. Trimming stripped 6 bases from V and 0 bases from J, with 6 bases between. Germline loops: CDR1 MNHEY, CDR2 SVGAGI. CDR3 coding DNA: TGTGCCAGCAGCGACAGCTCCTACGAGCAGTACTTC. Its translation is CASSDSSYEQYF.

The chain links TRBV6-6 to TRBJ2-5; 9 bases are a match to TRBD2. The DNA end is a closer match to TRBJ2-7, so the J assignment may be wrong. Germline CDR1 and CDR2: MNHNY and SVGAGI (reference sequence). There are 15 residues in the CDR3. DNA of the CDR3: TGTGCCAGCAGTTACCTTAGCGGGGGAAACTACGAGCAGTACTTC. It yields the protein CASSYLSGGNYEQYF.

The CDR3 nucleotides read TGTGCCATCAGTGCGGCAGACGAGCAGTACTTC. Protein: CAISAADEQYF. The genes are TRBV10-3 and TRBJ2-7; no reliable D call. The CDR3 is 11 amino acids. Germline V gene lookup returns CDR1 ENHRY and CDR2 SYGVKD. V lost 4 bases and J 5 bases, leaving 6 bases between the germline ends.

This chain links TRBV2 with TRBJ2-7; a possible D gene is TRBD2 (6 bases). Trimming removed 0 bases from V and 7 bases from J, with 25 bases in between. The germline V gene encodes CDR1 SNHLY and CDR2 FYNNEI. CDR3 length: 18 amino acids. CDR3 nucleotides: TGTGCCAGCAGTGAAGCGCACCCTTGGACGGGAGAAGTTGGAGAGCAGTACTTC. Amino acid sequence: CASSEAHPWTGEVGEQYF.

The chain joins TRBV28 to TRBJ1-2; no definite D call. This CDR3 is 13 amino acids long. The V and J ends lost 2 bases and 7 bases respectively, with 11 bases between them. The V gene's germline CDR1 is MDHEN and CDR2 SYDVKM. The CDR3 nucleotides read TGTGCCAGCAGTTTAGGCCCAAATTCTGGCTACACCTTC. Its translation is CASSLGPNSGYTF.

CDR3 nucleotides: TGCAGCGTGGGACTAGCGGGACCGGATGAGCAGTTCTTC. Its protein product is CSVGLAGPDEQFF. The V and J genes are TRBV29-1 and TRBJ2-1, with 13 bases fitting TRBD2. There are 13 residues in the CDR3. The germline V gene encodes CDR1 SQVTM and CDR2 ANQGSEA. Unmatched junction bases numbered 4, after V lost 6 bases and J lost 8 bases.

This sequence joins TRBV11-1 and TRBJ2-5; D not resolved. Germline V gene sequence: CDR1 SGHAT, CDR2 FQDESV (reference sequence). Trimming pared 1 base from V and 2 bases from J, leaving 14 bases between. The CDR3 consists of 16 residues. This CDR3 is CASSLEVETPQETQYF. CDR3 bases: TGTGCCAGCAGCTTAGAGGTCGAGACGCCGCAAGAGACCCAGTACTTC.